These 27 T cell receptor beta chains share one sample of origin, sequenced in a study of blood T cells in healthy people across ages. A second PCR of about 7 to 12 cycles used a sample-barcoded 5' primer and a J-beta primer mix. TCRdb re-called the 5' RACE reads through MiXCR, storing one row per CDR3 protein. This sample has around 1,800,000 distinct CDR3 sequences; about two fifths occur once, and the top ten carry roughly 23%. The specimen was blood. These receptors were obtained from a human donor in good health.

The rearrangement joins TRBV15 to TRBJ1-2; TRBD1 might be the D (5 bases). The CDR3 is 14 amino acids. Germline V gives CDR1 LNHNV, CDR2 YYDKDF (reference sequence). With 3 bases removed from V and 1 base from J, the gap between germline ends came to 9 bases. The CDR3 DNA reads TGTGCCACCAGCAGGGAGACAGTTAACTATGGCTACACCTTC. Its protein product is CATSRETVNYGYTF.

For this clonotype: At one of its ends the junction is not consistent with the germline gene, which may arise from a read error. This chain connects TRBV20-1 to TRBJ2-6, with D possibly being TRBD1 or TRBD2 (6 bases each). Germline-derived CDR1 and CDR2 are DFQATT and SNEGSKA (reference sequence). This CDR3 region has 15 residues. For the CDR3, the DNA is TGCAGTGCTAGTAACCAGGGGACTGGGGCCAACGTCCGGACTTTC. Protein sequence: CSASNQGTGANVRTF.

The V and J genes are TRBV7-8 and TRBJ2-7; 9 bases fit TRBD2. With V trimmed by 0 bases and J by 1 base, 4 bases remained unmatched. This CDR3 comprises 16 residues. Germline CDR1 is SGHVS and CDR2 is FQNEAQ. DNA of the CDR3: TGTGCCAGCAGCTTAGCGCGGGGGGGCTCTTCCTACGAGCAGTACTTC. It encodes CASSLARGGSSYEQYF.

The V call is TRBV7-6, the J call TRBJ1-2; D remains ambiguous. V lost 1 base, J lost 8 bases, and 11 bases lay in between. The germline CDR1 and CDR2 sequences are SGHVS and FNYEAQ. The CDR3 runs to 13 residues. DNA of the CDR3: TGTGCCAGCAGCTTAGTTGGGCTCGGGGGCTACACCTTC. Amino acid sequence: CASSLVGLGGYTF.

This chain joins TRBV4-1 and TRBJ1-4; D perhaps matches TRBD1 (6 bases). There are 15 residues in the CDR3. V gave up 1 base and J gave up 7 bases, with 13 bases separating them. In germline, CDR1 is MGHRA, CDR2 YSYEKL. The CDR3 DNA reads TGCGCCAGCAGCCAAGGGTCGGGGGGGCTTGAAAAACTGTTTTTT. This codes for CASSQGSGGLEKLFF.

This chain joins TRBV7-2 and TRBJ2-1, with TRBD2 matching 8 bases. Germline loops: CDR1 SGHTA, CDR2 FQGNSA. V lost 2 bases and J lost 5; bases outside the gene matches: 8. This CDR3 has 16 amino acids. CDR3 sequence: CTSSLLTGGPNNEQFF. As DNA, the CDR3 is TGTACCAGCAGCTTATTAACGGGGGGGCCAAACAATGAGCAGTTCTTC.

The V and J genes are TRBV5-1 and TRBJ1-2; no clear D gene. The CDR3 runs 16 residues. Trimming shortened V by 0 bases and J by 6 bases, and 18 bases separated the two germline ends. Germline CDR1 reads SGHRS; CDR2 reads YFSETQ. CDR3 coding DNA: TGCGCCAGCAGCTTGGGGGCCTTTTCCCCGGTCCATGGCTACACCTTC. Amino acid sequence: CASSLGAFSPVHGYTF.

CDR3 in DNA: TGTGCCAGCAGTTTAGGGAGGGCGGAAAAACTGTTTTTT. The encoded protein is CASSLGRAEKLFF. The chain uses TRBV12-3 or TRBV12-4 and TRBJ1-4; D gene ambiguous. The CDR3 has 13 residues. V was pared by 1 base and J by 8 bases, with 8 bases between.

The genes are TRBV7-9 and TRBJ2-3; D gene unclear. Germline assignment: CDR1 SEHNR and CDR2 FQNEAQ (reference sequence). The V and J ends lost 2 bases and 2 bases respectively, with 8 bases between them. The CDR3 is made up of 14 amino acids. The CDR3 is CASSLMRFTDTQYF. CDR3 nucleotides: TGTGCCAGCAGCTTAATGAGGTTCACAGATACGCAGTATTTT.

Only a few counts were recorded for this clonotype. The V gene is TRBV12-3 or TRBV12-4, the J gene TRBJ2-3; 7 bases agree with TRBD2. V was pared by 5 bases and J by 2 bases, with 4 bases of the junction left unmatched. The CDR3 loop spans 14 amino acids. CDR3 sequence: CASSHSGDTDTQYF. CDR3 DNA: TGTGCCAGCAGTCACAGCGGGGACACAGATACGCAGTATTTT.

The chain has TRBV7-9 and TRBJ2-3, with D maybe TRBD2 (7 bases). CDR1 and CDR2 from the germline V gene are SEHNR and FQNEAQ (reference sequence). V lost 4 bases and J 2 bases, leaving 19 bases between the germline ends. The CDR3 has 17 residues. CDR3 in amino acids: CASSSEMTGGFTDTQYF. The CDR3 nucleotides read TGTGCCAGCAGCTCCGAGATGACGGGGGGCTTCACAGATACGCAGTATTTT.

This clonotype was seen ten or more times. The rearrangement joins TRBV29-1 to TRBJ2-3; the match to TRBD1 covers 8 bases. Per the germline V gene, CDR1 is SQVTM and CDR2 is ANQGSEA. The CDR3 has 12 amino acids. After removal of 6 bases from V and 4 bases from J, the junction contained 3 bases not matched to a gene. This CDR3 is CSVQGAADTQYF. The CDR3 DNA reads as TGCAGCGTGCAGGGGGCGGCAGATACGCAGTATTTT.

This clonotype has a handful of counts. The V and J genes are TRBV6-2 or TRBV6-3 and TRBJ2-1; D not certain. The V end lost 6 bases, the J end lost 0 bases, and 12 bases lay between the germline ends. The CDR3 sequence is 15 residues long. From germline, CDR1 is MNHEY and CDR2 SVGEGT. The CDR3 coding sequence is TGTGCCAGCAGCTCAGCCATGAGCTCCTACAATGAGCAGTTCTTC. It specifies CASSSAMSSYNEQFF.

The sample holds a few counts of this clonotype. This chain connects TRBV20-1 to TRBJ1-5; D not certain. The CDR3 is 12 amino acids. V gave up 6 bases and J gave up 8 bases, with 14 bases separating them. Germline CDR1 and CDR2: DFQATT and SNEGSKA (reference sequence). CDR3 residues: CSASSSSEPQHF. In DNA form, the CDR3 reads TGCAGTGCAAGCAGCAGTAGCGAGCCCCAGCATTTT.

The rearrangement joins TRBV5-6 to TRBJ2-1; a weak D match, TRBD1 (5 bases). CDR3 length: 16 amino acids. CDR1 SGHDT and CDR2 YYEEEE come from the germline V gene. Deletions cut 0 bases from V and 4 bases from J, with 14 bases between. As DNA, the CDR3 is TGTGCCAGCAGCTTGGACGCTTTGACAGTTTACAATGAGCAGTTCTTC. It translates to CASSLDALTVYNEQFF.

There are a few counts of this clonotype. V and J are TRBV4-2 and TRBJ2-5, with D possibly matching TRBD2 (7 bases). Germline assignment: CDR1 LGHNA and CDR2 YNFKEQ. V lost 1 base to trimming and J lost 0 bases, with 12 bases between them. The CDR3 spans 16 residues. CDR3: CASSQGRGAHQETQYF. CDR3 bases: TGTGCCAGCAGCCAAGGACGGGGGGCTCACCAAGAGACCCAGTACTTC.

V is TRBV7-2 and J is TRBJ2-1; the D is unclear. Germline CDR1 reads SGHTA; CDR2 reads FQGNSA. The ends were cut back, 5 bases at V and 0 bases at J, with 11 bases in the middle. The CDR3 is made up of 15 amino acids. The CDR3 spells CASSPLAVSYNEQFF. CDR3 DNA: TGTGCCAGCAGCCCCCTGGCGGTCTCCTACAATGAGCAGTTCTTC.

The genes are TRBV20-1 and TRBJ2-1, with D hard to call. This CDR3 spans 14 amino acids. Trimming pared 0 bases from V and 5 bases from J, leaving 11 bases between. Germline CDR1 is DFQATT and CDR2 is SNEGSKA (reference sequence). CDR3 nucleotide sequence: TGCAGTGCTAGAGAGGGAATTTCGAACAATGAGCAGTTCTTC. This encodes CSAREGISNNEQFF.

In the case of this clonotype: At one of its ends the junction is not consistent with the germline gene, which may arise from a read error. The J gene is TRBJ2-1, the V gene TRBV7-2; D not certain. Germline V lookup: CDR1 SGHTA, CDR2 FQGNSA. The CDR3 sequence is 15 residues long. CDR3 sequence: CASSRAQGSYNVQFF. Written as DNA, the CDR3 is TGTGCCAGCAGCCGGGCCCAAGGCTCCTACAATGTGCAGTTCTTC.

This clonotype was seen repeatedly, ten times or more. The rearrangement links TRBV21-1 to TRBJ2-7. TRBV21-1 is reported as a pseudogene. This CDR3 spans 12 amino acids. The CDR3 protein is CASSKGGYEQYF. The CDR3 DNA reads TGTGCCAGCAGCAAAGGGGGCTACGAGCAGTACTTC.

This clonotype has a handful of counts. The rearrangement uses TRBV7-9 and TRBJ1-1; D remains unclear. CDR1 and CDR2 (germline): SEHNR, FQNEAQ (reference sequence). The CDR3 has 14 amino acids. The V end was cut by 7 bases, the J end by 5 bases, with 17 bases between. The chain's CDR3 is CASTGLGPQTEAFF. The CDR3 DNA reads as TGTGCCAGCACCGGTTTGGGTCCCCAGACTGAAGCTTTCTTT. Full variable domain (outside the CDR3, taken from reference TRBV7-9 and TRBJ1-1): DTGVSQNPRHKITKRGQNVTFRCDPISEHNRLYWYRQTLGQGPEFLTYFQNEAQLEKSRLLSDRFSAERPKGSFSTLEIQRTEQGDSAMYLCASTGLGPQTEAFFGQGTRLTVV.

The rearrangement links TRBV3-1 to TRBJ2-1, with 11 positions matching TRBD2. The CDR3 loop spans 15 amino acids. From germline, CDR1 is LGHDT and CDR2 YNNKEL (reference sequence). J lost 3 bases, V lost 6 bases, and 4 bases had no gene match. CDR3 bases: TGTGCCAGCAGACTAGCGGGGGACCTCTACAATGAGCAGTTCTTC. Translation: CASRLAGDLYNEQFF.

This chain connects TRBV2 to TRBJ2-5; 10 bases are a match to TRBD2. Germline CDR1 is SNHLY and CDR2 is FYNNEI. The CDR3 sequence is 14 residues long. V gave up 3 bases and J gave up 4 bases; unmatched junction bases: 2. The CDR3 DNA is TGTGCCAGCAGTGATGCTAGCGGGGGAGAGACCCAGTACTTC. This encodes CASSDASGGETQYF. The variable domain in full, completed from reference TRBV2 and TRBJ2-5, reads EPEVTQTPSHQVTQMGQEVILRCVPISNHLYFYWYRQILGQKVEFLVSFYNNEISEKSEIFDDQFSVERPDGSNFTLKIRSTKLEDSAMYFCASSDASGGETQYFGPGTRLLVL.

This clonotype was counted a few times. This sequence joins TRBV10-3 and TRBJ1-1; unclear D gene. CDR3 length: 13 amino acids. Germline V lookup: CDR1 ENHRY, CDR2 SYGVKD. The V gene lost 6 bases and the J gene lost 3 bases, with 11 bases spanning the gap. The chain's CDR3 is CAISVDTYTEAFF. The CDR3 coding sequence is TGTGCCATCAGCGTAGACACGTACACTGAAGCTTTCTTT.

CDR3 nucleotide sequence: TGTGCCAGCAGCGGGCGACTAGCGAGTATCTCCTACGAGCAGTACTTC. This gives the protein CASSGRLASISYEQYF. The rearrangement uses TRBV13 and TRBJ2-7; 8 nucleotides agree with TRBD2. Germline V gene data show CDR1 as PRHDT and CDR2 as FYEKMQ (reference sequence). V gave up 5 bases and J gave up 0 bases; unmatched junction bases: 9. The CDR3 spans 16 residues. Together with reference TRBV13 and TRBJ2-7, the CDR3 gives the full variable domain: AAGVIQSPRHLIKEKRETATLKCYPIPRHDTVYWYQQGPGQDPQFLISFYEKMQSDKGSIPDRFSAQQFSDYHSELNMSSLELGDSALYFCASSGRLASISYEQYFGPGTRLTVT.

V is TRBV4-3 and J is TRBJ2-4, with D possibly called TRBD1 or TRBD2 (5 bases each). Germline lookup yields CDR1 LGHNA and CDR2 YSLEER. This CDR3 has 19 residues. V lost 0 bases to trimming and J lost 0 bases, with 18 bases between them. CDR3 bases: TGCGCCAGCAGCCAAGATTTCAATCAGGGACCTATAGCCAAAAACATTCAGTACTTC. Translating gives CASSQDFNQGPIAKNIQYF.

This rearrangement joins TRBV28 to TRBJ2-3; 7 bases match TRBD2. From germline, CDR1 is MDHEN and CDR2 SYDVKM. The V segment lost 3 bases and the J segment 5 bases; nucleotides outside the gene matches: 5. This CDR3 has 14 residues. CDR3 sequence (DNA): TGTGCCAGCAGTTTCACTAGCGTGGGAGATACGCAGTATTTT. Protein product: CASSFTSVGDTQYF.